The rows below give T cell receptor beta chains drawn from one sample of a study of persistence of HIV-infected CD4 T cells. Antigens of these TCRs are unknown. The method was immunoSEQ multiplex PCR; TCRdb's version includes in-frame clones alone and lacks a portion of them. The sample has 10,000 or so clones, roughly 85% seen once; the top ten hold roughly 2%. Sequenced material: CD4+ T cells sorted from PBMCs after approximately 19-hour stimulation, taken from a patient who received antiretroviral therapy. These receptors originate from an adult woman with HIV who was CMV-seropositive. Both conserved end residues are part of each CDR3. The D gene is left open where the match is weak. Clone size appears in some rows only: once, few, many, or a class for an expanded clone.

CDR3,DNA,V,J,D,size
CASTTSRGYEQYF,TGTGCCAGCACCACTTCCAGAGGGTACGAGCAGTACTTC,TRBV28,TRBJ2-7,.,.
CASSQDVPISFETQYF,TGTGCCAGCAGCCAGGATGTTCCCATTTCTTTTGAGACCCAGTACTTC,TRBV3-1/TRBV3-2,TRBJ2-5,.,.
CSVGEGTDTQYF,TGCAGCGTGGGGGAGGGAACAGATACGCAGTATTTT,TRBV29-1,TRBJ2-3,TRBD2,.
CASSQGDSIRDNYGYTF,TGCGCCAGCAGCCAAGGTGACTCGATTCGGGATAACTATGGCTACACCTTC,TRBV4-1,TRBJ1-2,.,few
CASGLVLGNEQFF,TGTGCTAGTGGTTTGGTACTGGGAAATGAGCAGTTCTTC,TRBV12-5,TRBJ2-1,.,.
CASSPPNPAGGSEQFF,TGTGCCAGCTCACCACCGAACCCCGCTGGGGGGAGTGAGCAGTTCTTC,TRBV18,TRBJ2-1,.,.
CASSLALGEYGYTF,TGCGCCAGCAGCTTGGCCTTGGGAGAATATGGCTACACCTTC,TRBV5-1,TRBJ1-2,.,.
CASKKGPLAEQYF,TGTGCCAGCAAGAAAGGACCCCTGGCCGAGCAGTACTTC,TRBV25-1,TRBJ2-7,.,few
CASSDRGLSPLHF,TGTGCCAGCAGCGACAGGGGGCTTTCACCCCTCCACTTT,TRBV6-2/TRBV6-3,TRBJ1-6,TRBD1,.
CAWMGQANEKLFF,TGTGCCTGGATGGGACAGGCTAATGAAAAACTGTTTTTT,TRBV30,TRBJ1-4,TRBD1,.
CASSTRGRNNEQFF,TGTGCCAGCAGCACCAGGGGGCGGAACAATGAGCAGTTCTTC,TRBV11-3,TRBJ2-1,TRBD1,.
CASSPAVLGNSPLHF,TGTGCCAGTAGCCCTGCTGTCTTGGGTAATTCACCCCTCCACTTT,TRBV19,TRBJ1-6,.,.
CASSLQALGRVTNTIYF,TGTGCCAGCAGCTTGCAAGCTCTCGGCAGGGTCACGAACACCATATATTTT,TRBV5-5,TRBJ1-3,.,.
CASRELGVDGQPQHF,TGTGCCAGCAGGGAACTCGGCGTTGACGGTCAGCCCCAGCATTTT,TRBV27,TRBJ1-5,.,.
CASSQRQGYGYTF,TGTGCCAGCAGCCAAAGACAGGGGTATGGCTACACCTTC,TRBV7-2,TRBJ1-2,TRBD1,.